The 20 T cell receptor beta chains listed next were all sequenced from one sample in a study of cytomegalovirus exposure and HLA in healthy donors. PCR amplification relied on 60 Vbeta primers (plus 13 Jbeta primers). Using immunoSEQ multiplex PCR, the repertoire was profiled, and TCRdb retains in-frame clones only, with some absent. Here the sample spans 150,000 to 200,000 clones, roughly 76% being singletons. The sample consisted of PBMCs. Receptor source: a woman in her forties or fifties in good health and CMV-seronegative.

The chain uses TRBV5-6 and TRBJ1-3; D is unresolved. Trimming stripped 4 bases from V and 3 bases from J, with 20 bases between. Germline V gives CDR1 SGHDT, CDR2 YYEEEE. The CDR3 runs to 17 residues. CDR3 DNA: TGTGCCAGCAGCCCCGATCCCGGGGAAAACGGTGGAAACACCATATATTTT. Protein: CASSPDPGENGGNTIYF. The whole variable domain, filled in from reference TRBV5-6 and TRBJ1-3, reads DAGVTQSPTHLIKTRGQQVTLRCSPKSGHDTVSWYQQALGQGPQFIFQYYEEEERQRGNFPDRFSGHQFPNYSSELNVNALLLGDSALYLCASSPDPGENGGNTIYFGEGSWLTVV.

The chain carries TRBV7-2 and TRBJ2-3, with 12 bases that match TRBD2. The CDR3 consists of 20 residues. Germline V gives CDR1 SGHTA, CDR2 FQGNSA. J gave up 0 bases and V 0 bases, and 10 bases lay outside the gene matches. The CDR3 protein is CASSLAHRLAGAASTDTQYF. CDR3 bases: TGTGCCAGCAGCTTAGCCCATAGACTAGCGGGGGCGGCTAGCACAGATACGCAGTATTTT.

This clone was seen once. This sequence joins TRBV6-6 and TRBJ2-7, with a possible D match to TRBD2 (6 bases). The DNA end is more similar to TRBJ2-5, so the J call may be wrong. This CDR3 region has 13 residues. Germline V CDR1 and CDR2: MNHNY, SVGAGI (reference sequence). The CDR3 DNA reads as TGTGCCAGCAGACCAGCGGGCCAAGAGACCCAGTACTTC. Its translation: CASRPAGQETQYF.

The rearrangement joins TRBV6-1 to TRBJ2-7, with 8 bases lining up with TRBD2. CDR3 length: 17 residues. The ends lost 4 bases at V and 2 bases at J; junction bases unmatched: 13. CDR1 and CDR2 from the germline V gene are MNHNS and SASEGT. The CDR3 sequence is CASSGTILGRGAYEQYF. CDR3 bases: TGTGCCAGCAGTGGAACCATCTTGGGGCGGGGGGCCTACGAGCAGTACTTC.

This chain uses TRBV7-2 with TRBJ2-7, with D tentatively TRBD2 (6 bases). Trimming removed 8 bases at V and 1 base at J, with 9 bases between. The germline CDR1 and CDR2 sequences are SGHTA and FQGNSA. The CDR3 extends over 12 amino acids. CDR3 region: CASGGTSYEQYF. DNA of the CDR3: TGTGCCAGCGGGGGGACTTCCTACGAGCAGTACTTC.

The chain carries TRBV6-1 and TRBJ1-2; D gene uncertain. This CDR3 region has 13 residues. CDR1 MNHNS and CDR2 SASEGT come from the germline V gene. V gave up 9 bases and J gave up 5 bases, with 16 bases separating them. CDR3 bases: TGTGCCAGTGAGCTTGACGGGATGTATGGCTACACCTTC. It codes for CASELDGMYGYTF.

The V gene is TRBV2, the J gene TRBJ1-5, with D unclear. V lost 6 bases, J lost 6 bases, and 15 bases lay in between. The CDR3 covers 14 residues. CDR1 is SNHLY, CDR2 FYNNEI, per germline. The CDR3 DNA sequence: TGTGCCAGCAGCCAACCCCCTCTAGGTCAGCCCCAGCATTTT. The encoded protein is CASSQPPLGQPQHF.

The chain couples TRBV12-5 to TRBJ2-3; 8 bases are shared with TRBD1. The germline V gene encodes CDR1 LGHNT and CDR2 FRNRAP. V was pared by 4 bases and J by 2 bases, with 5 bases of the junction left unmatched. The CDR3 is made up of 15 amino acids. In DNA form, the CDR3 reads TGTGCTAGTGGTTCAGGACAGGGATACACAGATACGCAGTATTTT. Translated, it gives CASGSGQGYTDTQYF.

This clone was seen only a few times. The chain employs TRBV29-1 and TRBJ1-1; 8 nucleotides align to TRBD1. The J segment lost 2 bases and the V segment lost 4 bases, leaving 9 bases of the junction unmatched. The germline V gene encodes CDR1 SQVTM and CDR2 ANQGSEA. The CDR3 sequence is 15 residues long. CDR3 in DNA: TGCAGCGTTGTTGGTGGGGACAGGCGAAACACTGAAGCTTTCTTT. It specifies CSVVGGDRRNTEAFF.

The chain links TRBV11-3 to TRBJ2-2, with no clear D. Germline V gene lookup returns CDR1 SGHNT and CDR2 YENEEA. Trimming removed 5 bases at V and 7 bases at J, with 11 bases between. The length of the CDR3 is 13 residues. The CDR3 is CASSPRYIGELFF. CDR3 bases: TGTGCCAGCAGCCCTAGGTATATCGGGGAGCTGTTTTTT.

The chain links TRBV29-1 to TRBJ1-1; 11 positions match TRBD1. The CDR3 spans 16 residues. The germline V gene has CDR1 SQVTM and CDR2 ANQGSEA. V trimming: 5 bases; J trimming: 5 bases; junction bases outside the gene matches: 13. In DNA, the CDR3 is TGCAGCGTTTGGGGGACAGGGGGTGAAAGAGGGACTGAAGCTTTCTTT. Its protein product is CSVWGTGGERGTEAFF.

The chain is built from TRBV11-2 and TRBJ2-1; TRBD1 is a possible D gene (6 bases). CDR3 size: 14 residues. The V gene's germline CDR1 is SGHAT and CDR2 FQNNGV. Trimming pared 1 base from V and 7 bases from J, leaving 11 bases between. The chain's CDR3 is CASSLGGRWNEQFF. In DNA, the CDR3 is TGTGCCAGCAGCTTAGGGGGGCGGTGGAATGAGCAGTTCTTC.

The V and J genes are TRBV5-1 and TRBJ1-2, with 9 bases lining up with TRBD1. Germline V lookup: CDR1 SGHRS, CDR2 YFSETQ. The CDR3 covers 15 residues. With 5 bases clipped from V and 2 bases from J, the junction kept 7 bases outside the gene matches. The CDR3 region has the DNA TGCGCCAGCAGAACCGGGACAGGGTTAAACTATGGCTACACCTTC. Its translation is CASRTGTGLNYGYTF. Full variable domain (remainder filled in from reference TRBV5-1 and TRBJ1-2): KAGVTQTPRYLIKTRGQQVTLSCSPISGHRSVSWYQQTPGQGLQFLFEYFSETQRNKGNFPGRFSGRQFSNSRSEMNVSTLELGDSALYLCASRTGTGLNYGYTFGSGTRLTVV.

The CDR3 sequence is CASSYGQTQNYGYTF. The DNA for the CDR3 is TGTGCCAGCAGCTACGGACAGACGCAAAACTATGGCTACACCTTC. The V and J genes are TRBV7-2 and TRBJ1-2; TRBD1 is a possible D gene (6 bases). The CDR3 loop spans 15 amino acids. Germline CDR1 reads SGHTA; CDR2 reads FQGNSA. V lost 4 bases and J 2 bases, leaving 14 bases between the germline ends. Drawing the rest from reference TRBV7-2 and TRBJ1-2, the complete variable domain is GAGVSQSPSNKVTEKGKDVELRCDPISGHTALYWYRQSLGQGLEFLIYFQGNSAPDKSGLPSDRFSAERTGGSVSTLTIQRTQQEDSAVYLCASSYGQTQNYGYTFGSGTRLTVV.

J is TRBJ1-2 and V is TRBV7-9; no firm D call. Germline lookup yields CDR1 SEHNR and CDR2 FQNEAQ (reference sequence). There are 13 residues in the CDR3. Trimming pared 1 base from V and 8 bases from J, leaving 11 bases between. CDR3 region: CASSLEQERGYTF. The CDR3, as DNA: TGTGCCAGCAGCTTAGAACAAGAGAGGGGCTACACCTTC.

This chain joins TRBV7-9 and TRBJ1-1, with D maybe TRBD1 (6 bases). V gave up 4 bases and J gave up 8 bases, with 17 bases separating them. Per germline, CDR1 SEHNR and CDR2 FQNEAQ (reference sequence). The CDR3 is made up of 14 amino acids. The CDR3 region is CASSSPDSDLEAFF. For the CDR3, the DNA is TGTGCCAGCAGCTCGCCGGACAGTGATCTGGAAGCTTTCTTT. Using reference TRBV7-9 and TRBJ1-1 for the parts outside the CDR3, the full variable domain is DTGVSQNPRHKITKRGQNVTFRCDPISEHNRLYWYRQTLGQGPEFLTYFQNEAQLEKSRLLSDRFSAERPKGSFSTLEIQRTEQGDSAMYLCASSSPDSDLEAFFGQGTRLTVV.

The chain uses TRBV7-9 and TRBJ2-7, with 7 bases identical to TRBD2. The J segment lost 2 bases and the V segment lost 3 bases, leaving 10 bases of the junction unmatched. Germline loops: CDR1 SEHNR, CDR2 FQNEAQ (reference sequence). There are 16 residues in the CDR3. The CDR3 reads CASSLPTGTTAYEQYF. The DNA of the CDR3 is TGTGCCAGCAGCTTGCCTACCGGGACTACCGCCTACGAGCAGTACTTC.

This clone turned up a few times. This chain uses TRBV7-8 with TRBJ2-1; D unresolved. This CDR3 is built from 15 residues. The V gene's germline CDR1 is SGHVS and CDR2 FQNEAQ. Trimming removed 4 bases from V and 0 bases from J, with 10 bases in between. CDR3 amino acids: CASSSLGSSYNEQFF. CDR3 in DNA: TGTGCCAGCAGCTCCCTCGGTAGCTCCTACAATGAGCAGTTCTTC.

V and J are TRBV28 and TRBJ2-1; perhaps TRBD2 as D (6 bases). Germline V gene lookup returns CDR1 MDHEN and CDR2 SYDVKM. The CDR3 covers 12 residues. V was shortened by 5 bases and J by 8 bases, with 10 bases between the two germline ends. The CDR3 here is CASSRRGDEQFF. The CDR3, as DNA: TGTGCCAGCAGTCGGCGGGGAGATGAGCAGTTCTTC.

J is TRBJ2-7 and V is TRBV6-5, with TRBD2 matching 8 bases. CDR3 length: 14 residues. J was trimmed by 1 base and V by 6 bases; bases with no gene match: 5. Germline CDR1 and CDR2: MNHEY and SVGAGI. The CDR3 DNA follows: TGTGCCAGCAGAGAAACTAGCGGTTCCTACGAGCAGTACTTC. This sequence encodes CASRETSGSYEQYF.